This T cell receptor beta chain was recovered during a study of a mutant IDH1 vaccine in newly diagnosed glioma. Across the study: The treated group averaged about 41 years old and was roughly 60% male, about 40% female. Antecedent treatment encompassed radiotherapy, temozolomide, or their combination; the majority received both. V12 came at week 35, V13 at week 47. Findings and caveats of the study: Pseudoprogression looked unconnected to shifts in top peripheral T cell clonotypes.

Time point denoted: week 35, safety follow-up. What each vaccine dose contained was 300 ug of mutant IDH1 20-mer peptide, accompanied by topical imiquimod. The CDR3 is 14 residues long. Trimming cost V 4 bases and J 5 bases, with 13 bases left between them. Per the germline V gene, CDR1 is SGHTA and CDR2 is FQGNSA. Sequencing was performed with immunoSEQ multiplex PCR; in TCRdb, only in-frame clones are kept and a portion is missing. The sample shows 30,000 or so clones, roughly 80% of them seen only once. On this clone itself: Its antigen is not known.

Source: PBMCs, taken from a glioma patient whose treatment included an IDH1 peptide vaccine. The sequence was obtained from a woman in her twenties or thirties with glioma. Some clones in this sample may be carry-over from other donors' samples. The rearrangement links TRBV7-2 to TRBJ2-3, with D possibly TRBD2 on 6 matching bases. The CDR3 coding sequence is TGTGCCAGCAGCTCCCGGTGGGGGGAAGATACGCAGTATTTT. It specifies CASSSRWGEDTQYF.